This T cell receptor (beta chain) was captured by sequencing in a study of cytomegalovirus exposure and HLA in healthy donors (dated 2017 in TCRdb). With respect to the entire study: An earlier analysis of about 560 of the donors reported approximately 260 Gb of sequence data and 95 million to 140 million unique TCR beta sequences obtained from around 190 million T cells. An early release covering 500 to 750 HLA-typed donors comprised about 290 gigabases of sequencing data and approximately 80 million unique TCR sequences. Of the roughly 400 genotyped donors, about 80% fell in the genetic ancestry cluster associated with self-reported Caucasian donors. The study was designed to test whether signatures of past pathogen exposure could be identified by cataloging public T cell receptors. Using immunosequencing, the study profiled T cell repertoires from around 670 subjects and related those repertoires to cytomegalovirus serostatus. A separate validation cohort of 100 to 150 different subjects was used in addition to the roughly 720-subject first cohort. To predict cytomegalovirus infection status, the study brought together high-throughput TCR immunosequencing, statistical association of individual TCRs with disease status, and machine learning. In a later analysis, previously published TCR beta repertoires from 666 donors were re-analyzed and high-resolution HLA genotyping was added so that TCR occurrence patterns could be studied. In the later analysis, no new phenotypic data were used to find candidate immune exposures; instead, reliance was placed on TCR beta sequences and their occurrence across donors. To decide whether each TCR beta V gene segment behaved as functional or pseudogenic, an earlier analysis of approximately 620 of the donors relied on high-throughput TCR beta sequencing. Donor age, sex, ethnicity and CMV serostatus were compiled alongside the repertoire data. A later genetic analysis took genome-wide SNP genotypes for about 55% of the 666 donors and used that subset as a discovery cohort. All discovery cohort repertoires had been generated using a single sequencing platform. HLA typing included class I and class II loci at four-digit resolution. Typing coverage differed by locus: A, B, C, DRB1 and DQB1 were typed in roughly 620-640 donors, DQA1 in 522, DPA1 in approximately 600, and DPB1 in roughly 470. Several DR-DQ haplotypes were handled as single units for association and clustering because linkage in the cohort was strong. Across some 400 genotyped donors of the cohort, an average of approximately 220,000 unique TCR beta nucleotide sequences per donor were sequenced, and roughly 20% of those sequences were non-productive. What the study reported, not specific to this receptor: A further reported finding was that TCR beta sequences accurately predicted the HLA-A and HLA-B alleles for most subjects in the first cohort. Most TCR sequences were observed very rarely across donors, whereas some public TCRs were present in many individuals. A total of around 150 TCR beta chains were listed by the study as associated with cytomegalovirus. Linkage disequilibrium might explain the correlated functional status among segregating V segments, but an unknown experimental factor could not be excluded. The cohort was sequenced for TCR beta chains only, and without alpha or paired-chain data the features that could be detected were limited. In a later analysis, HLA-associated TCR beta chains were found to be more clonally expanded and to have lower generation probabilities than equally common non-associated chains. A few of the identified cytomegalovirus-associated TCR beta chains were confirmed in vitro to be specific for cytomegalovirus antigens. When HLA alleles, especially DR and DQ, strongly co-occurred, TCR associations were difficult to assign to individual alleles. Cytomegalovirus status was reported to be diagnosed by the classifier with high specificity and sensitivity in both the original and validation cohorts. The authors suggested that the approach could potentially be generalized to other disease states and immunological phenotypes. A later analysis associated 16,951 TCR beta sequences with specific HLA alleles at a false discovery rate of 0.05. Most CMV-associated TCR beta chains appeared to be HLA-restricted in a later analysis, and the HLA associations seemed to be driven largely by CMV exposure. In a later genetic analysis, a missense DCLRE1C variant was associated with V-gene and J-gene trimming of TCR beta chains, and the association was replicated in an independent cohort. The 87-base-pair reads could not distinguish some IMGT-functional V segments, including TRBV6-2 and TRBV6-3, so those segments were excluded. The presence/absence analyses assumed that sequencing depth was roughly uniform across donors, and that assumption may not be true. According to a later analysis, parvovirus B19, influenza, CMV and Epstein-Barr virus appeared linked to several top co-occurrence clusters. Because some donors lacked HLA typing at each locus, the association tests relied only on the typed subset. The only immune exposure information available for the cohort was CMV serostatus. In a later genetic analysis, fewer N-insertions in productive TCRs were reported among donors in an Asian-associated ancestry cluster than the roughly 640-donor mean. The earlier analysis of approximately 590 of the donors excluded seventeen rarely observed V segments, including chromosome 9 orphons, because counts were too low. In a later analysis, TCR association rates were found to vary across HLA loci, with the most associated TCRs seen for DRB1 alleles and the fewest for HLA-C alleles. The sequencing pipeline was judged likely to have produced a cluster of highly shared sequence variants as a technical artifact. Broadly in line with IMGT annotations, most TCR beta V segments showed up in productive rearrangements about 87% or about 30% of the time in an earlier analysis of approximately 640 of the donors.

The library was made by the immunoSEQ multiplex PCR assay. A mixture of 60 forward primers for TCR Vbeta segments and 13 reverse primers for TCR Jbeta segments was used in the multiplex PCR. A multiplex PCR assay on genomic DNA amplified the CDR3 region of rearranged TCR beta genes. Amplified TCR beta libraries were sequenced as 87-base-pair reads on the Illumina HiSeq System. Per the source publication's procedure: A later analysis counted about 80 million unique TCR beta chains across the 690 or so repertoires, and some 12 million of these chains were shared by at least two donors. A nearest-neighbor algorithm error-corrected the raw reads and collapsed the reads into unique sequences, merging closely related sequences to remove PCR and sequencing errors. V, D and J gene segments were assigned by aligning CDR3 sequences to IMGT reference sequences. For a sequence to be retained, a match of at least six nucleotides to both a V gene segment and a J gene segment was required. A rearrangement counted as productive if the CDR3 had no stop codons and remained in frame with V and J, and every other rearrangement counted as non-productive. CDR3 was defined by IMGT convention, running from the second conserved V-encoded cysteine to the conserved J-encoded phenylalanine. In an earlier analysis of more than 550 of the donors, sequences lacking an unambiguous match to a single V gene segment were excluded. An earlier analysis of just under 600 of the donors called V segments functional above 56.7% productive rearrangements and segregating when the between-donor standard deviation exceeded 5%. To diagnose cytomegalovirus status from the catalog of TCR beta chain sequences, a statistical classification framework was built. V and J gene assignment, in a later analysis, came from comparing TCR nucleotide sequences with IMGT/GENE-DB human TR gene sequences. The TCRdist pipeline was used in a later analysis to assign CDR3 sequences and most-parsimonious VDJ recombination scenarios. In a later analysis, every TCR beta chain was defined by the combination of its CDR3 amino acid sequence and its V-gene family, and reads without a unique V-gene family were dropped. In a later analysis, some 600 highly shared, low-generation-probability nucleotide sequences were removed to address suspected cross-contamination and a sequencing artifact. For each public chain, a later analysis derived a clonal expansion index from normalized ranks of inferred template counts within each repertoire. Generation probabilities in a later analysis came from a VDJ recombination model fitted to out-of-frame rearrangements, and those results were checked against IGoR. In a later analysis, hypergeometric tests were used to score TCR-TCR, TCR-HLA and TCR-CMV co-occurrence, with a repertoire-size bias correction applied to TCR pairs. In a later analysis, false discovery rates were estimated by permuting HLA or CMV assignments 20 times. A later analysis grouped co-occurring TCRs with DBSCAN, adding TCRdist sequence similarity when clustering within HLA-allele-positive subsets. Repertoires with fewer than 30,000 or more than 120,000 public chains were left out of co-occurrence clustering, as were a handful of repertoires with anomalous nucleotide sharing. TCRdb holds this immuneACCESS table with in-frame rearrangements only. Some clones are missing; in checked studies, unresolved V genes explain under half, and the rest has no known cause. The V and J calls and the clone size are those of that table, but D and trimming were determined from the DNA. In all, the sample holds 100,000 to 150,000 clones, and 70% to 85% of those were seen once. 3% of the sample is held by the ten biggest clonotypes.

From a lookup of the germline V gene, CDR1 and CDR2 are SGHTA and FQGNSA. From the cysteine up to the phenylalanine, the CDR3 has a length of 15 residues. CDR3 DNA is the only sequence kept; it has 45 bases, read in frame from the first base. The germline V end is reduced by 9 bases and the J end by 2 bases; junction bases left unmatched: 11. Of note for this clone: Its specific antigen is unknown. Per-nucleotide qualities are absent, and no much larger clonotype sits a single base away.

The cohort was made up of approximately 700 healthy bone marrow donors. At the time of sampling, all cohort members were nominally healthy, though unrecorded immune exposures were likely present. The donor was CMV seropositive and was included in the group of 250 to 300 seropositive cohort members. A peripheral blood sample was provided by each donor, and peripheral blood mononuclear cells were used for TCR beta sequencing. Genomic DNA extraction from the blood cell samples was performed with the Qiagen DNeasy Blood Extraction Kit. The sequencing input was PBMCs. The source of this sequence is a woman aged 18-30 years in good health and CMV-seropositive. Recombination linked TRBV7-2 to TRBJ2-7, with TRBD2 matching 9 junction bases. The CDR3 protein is CASALSGGPPYEQYF. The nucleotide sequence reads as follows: TGTGCCAGTGCCCTGAGCGGGGGGCCACCCTACGAGCAGTACTTC. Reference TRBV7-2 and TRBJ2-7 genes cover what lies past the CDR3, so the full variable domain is GAGVSQSPSNKVTEKGKDVELRCDPISGHTALYWYRQSLGQGLEFLIYFQGNSAPDKSGLPSDRFSAERTGGSVSTLTIQRTQQEDSAVYLCASALSGGPPYEQYFGPGTRLTVT.